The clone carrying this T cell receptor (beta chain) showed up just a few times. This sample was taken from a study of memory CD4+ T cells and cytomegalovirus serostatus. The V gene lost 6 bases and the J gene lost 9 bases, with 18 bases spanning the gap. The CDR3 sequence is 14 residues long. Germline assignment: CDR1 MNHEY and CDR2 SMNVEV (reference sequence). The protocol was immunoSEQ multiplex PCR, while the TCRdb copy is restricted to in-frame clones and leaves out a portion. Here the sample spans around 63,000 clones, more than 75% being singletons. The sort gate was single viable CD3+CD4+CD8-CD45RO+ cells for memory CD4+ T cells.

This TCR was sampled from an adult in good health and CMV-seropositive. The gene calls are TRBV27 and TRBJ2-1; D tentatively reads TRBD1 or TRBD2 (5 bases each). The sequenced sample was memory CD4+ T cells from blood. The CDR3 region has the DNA TGTGCCAGCAGAGTACCCCTAGACGGGGCTGAGCAGTTCTTC. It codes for CASRVPLDGAEQFF.